The T cell receptor beta chain described here comes from a study of T cell responses to AZD1222 COVID-19 vaccine. Findings and limits, study-wide: Among the donors, most were white British and more were female, and clonal diversity was possibly underestimated. Seropositive AZD1222 recipients at baseline numbered only six or seven. No repertoire was sampled before or during the peak T cell response, only after it.

TCRdb keeps only in-frame clones here, not all; method: immunoSEQ multiplex PCR. The repertoire has 130,000 to 150,000 clones, around 91% of them found once; the top ten carry around 5.2%. In the case of this clone: Its antigen is still unknown.

Germline V gene lookup returns CDR1 LGHNA and CDR2 YNFKEQ. V was trimmed by 1 base and J by 2 bases, leaving 12 bases between them. This CDR3 comprises 15 residues. The V call is TRBV4-2, the J call TRBJ2-7, with a possible D match to TRBD1 (5 bases). Sequencing was performed on peripheral blood, taken on day 0 of AZD1222 vaccination. The source of this sequence is an adult in good health. CDR3 amino acids: CASSQGEGEAYEQYF. CDR3 coding DNA: TGTGCCAGCAGCCAAGGGGAAGGGGAAGCCTACGAGCAGTACTTC.